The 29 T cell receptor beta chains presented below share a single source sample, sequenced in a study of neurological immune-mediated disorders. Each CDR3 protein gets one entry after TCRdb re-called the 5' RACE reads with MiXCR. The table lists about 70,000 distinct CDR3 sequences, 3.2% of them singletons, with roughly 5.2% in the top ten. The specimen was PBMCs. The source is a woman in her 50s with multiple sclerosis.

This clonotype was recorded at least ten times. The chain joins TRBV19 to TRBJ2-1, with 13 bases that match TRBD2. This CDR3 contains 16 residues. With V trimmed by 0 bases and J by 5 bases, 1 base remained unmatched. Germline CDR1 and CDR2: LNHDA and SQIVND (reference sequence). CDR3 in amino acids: CASSIEGLAGDNEQFF. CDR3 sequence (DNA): TGTGCCAGTAGTATAGAAGGACTAGCGGGAGACAATGAGCAGTTCTTC. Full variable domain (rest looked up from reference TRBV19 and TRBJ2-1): DGGITQSPKYLFRKEGQNVTLSCEQNLNHDAMYWYRQDPGQGLRLIYYSQIVNDFQKGDIAEGYSVSREKKESFPLTVTSAQKNPTAFYLCASSIEGLAGDNEQFFGPGTRLTVL.

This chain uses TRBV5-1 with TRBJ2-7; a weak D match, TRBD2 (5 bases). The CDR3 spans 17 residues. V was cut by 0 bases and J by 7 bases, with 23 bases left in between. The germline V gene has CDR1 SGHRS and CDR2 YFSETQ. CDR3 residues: CASSLDPVGLPTEEQYF. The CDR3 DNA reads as TGCGCCAGCAGCTTGGACCCCGTTGGACTCCCCACGGAGGAGCAGTACTTC.

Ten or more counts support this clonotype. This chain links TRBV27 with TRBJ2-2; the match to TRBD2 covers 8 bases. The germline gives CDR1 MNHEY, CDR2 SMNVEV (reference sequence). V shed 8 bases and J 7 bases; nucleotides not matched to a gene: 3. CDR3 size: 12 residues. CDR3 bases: TGTGCCAGCGGGACTAGAGGCGGGGAGCTGTTTTTT. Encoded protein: CASGTRGGELFF.

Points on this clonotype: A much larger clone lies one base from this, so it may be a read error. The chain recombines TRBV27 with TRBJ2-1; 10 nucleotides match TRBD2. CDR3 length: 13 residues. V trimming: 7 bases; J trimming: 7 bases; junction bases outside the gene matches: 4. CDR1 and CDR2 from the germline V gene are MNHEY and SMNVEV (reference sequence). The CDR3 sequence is CASTSGGVNEQFF. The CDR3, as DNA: TGTGCCAGCACTAGCGGGGGCGTAAATGAGCAGTTCTTC.

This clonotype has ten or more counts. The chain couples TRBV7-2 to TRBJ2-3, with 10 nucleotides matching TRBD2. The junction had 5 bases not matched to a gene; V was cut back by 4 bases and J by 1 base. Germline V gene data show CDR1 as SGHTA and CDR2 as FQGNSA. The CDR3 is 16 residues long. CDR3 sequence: CASSSTGLAGTDTQYF. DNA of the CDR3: TGTGCCAGCAGCTCCACCGGACTAGCGGGCACAGATACGCAGTATTTT.

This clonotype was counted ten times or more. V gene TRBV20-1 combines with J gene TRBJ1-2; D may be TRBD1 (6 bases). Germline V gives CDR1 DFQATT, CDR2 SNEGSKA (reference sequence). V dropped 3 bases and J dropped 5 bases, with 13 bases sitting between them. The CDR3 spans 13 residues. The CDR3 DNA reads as TGCAGTGCTAGTCGGGGGGCTGGGTATGGCTACACCTTC. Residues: CSASRGAGYGYTF.

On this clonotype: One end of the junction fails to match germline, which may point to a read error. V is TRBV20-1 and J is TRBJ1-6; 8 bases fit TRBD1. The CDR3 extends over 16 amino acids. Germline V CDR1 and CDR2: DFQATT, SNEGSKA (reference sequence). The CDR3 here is CSATLGQVNYNSTLNF. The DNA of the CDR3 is TGCAGTGCTACTCTGGGACAGGTGAACTATAATTCCACCCTCAACTTT.

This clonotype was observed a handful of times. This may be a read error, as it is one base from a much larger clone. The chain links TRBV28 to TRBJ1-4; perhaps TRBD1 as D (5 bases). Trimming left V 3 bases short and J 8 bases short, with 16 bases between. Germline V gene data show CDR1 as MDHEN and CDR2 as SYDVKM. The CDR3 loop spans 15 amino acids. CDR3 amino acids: CASSLPGKGREKLFF. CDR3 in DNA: TGTGCCAGCAGTTTGCCGGGAAAGGGGAGGGAAAAACTGTTTTTT.

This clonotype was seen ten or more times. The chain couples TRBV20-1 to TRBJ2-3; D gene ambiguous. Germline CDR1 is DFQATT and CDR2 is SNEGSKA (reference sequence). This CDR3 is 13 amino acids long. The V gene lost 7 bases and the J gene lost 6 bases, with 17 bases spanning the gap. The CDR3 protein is CSDSGITGDTQYF. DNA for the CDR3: TGCAGTGATAGTGGCATCACTGGGGATACGCAGTATTTT.

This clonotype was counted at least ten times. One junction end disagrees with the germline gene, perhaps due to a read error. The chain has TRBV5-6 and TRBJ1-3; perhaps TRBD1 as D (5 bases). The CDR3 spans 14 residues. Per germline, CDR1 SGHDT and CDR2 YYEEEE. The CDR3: CASSPGTTGNTIYF. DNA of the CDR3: TGTGCCAGCAGCCCCGGGACTACTGGGAACACCATATATTTT.

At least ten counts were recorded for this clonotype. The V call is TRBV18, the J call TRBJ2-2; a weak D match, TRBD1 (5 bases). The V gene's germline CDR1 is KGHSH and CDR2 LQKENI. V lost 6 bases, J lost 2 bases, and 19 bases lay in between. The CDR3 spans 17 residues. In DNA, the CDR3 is TGTGCCAGCTCCCCTCAACGAACGACAGCTAACACCGGGGAGCTGTTTTTT. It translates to CASSPQRTTANTGELFF.

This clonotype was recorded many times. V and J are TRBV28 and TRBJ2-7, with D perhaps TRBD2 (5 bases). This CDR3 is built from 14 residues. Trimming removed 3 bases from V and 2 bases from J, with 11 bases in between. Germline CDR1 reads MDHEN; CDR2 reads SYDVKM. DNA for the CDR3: TGTGCCAGCAGTTTTGGGGAGTTGGCCTACGAGCAGTACGTC. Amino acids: CASSFGELAYEQYV.

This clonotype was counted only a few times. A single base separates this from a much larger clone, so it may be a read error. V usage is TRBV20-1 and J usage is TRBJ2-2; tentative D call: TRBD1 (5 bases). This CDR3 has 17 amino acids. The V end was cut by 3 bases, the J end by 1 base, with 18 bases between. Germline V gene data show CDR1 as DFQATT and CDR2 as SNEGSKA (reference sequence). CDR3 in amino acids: CSASHRPKGVNTGELFF. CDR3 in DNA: TGCAGTGCTAGCCACCGTCCTAAAGGGGTGAACACCGGGGAGCTGTTTTTT.

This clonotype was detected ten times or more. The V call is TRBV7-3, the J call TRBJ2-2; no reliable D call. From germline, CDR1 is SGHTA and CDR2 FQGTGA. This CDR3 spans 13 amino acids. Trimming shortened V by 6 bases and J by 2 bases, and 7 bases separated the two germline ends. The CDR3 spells CASSTTNTGELFF. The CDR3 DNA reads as TGTGCCAGCAGTACTACTAACACCGGGGAGCTGTTTTTT.

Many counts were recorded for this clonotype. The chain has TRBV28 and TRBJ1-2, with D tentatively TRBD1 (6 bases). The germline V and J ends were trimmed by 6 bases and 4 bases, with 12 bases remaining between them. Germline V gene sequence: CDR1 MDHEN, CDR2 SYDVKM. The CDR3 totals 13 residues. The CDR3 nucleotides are TGTGCCAGCAGGGGGGCCTTTCTCTATGGCTACACCTTC. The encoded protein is CASRGAFLYGYTF.

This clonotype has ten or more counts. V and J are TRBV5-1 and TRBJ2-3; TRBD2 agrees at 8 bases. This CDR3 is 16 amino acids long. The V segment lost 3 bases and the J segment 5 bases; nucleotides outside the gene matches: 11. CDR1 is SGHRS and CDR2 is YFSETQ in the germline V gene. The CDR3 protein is CASSSGYSGAGDTQYF. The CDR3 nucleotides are TGCGCCAGCAGCTCAGGATATAGCGGGGCGGGAGATACGCAGTATTTT.

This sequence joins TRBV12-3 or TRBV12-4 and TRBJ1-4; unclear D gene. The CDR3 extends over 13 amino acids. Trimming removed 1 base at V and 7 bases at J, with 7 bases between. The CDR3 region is CASSLGWREKLFF. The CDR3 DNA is TGTGCCAGCAGTTTAGGGTGGCGTGAAAAACTGTTTTTT.

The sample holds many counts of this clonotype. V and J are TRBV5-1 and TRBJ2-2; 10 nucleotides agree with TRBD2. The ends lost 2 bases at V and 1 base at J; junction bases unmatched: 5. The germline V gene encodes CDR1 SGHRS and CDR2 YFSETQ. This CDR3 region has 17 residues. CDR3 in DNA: TGCGCCAGCAGCTTCCAAAGACTAGCGGGGAACACCGGGGAGCTGTTTTTT. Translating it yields CASSFQRLAGNTGELFF. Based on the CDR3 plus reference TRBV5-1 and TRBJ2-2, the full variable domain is KAGVTQTPRYLIKTRGQQVTLSCSPISGHRSVSWYQQTPGQGLQFLFEYFSETQRNKGNFPGRFSGRQFSNSRSEMNVSTLELGDSALYLCASSFQRLAGNTGELFFGEGSRLTVL.

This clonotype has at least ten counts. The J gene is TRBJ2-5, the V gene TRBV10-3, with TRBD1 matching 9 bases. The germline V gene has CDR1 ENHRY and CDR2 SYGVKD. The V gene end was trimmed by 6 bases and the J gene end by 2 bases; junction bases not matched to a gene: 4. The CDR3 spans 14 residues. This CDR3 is CAISNDRGQETQYF. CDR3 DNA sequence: TGTGCCATCAGCAACGACAGGGGGCAAGAGACCCAGTACTTC.

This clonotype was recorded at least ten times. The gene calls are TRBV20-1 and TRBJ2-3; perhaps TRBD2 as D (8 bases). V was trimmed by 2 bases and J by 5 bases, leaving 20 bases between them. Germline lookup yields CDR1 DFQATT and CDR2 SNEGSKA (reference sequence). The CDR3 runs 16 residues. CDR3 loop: CSARSDRTSRLDTQYF. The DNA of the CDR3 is TGCAGTGCTAGATCGGACAGGACTAGCCGTCTAGATACGCAGTATTTT.

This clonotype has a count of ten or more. In nucleotides, the CDR3 is TGCAGCGTTGCCCCGGACCATCAAGAGACCCAGTACTTC. This codes for CSVAPDHQETQYF. The gene calls are TRBV29-1 and TRBJ2-5; D not resolved. Trimming took off 4 bases at V and 2 bases at J, with 11 bases between the two ends. Germline V gene data show CDR1 as SQVTM and CDR2 as ANQGSEA. This CDR3 is built from 13 residues.

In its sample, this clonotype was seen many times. The CDR3 region is CASSPPSLIAKNIQYF. For the CDR3, the DNA is TGTGCCAGCAGTCCTCCCTCTCTGATAGCCAAAAACATTCAGTACTTC. V is TRBV28 and J is TRBJ2-4; D is ambiguous. V was clipped by 5 bases and J by 0 bases, with 14 bases between them. This CDR3 has 16 amino acids. The germline V gene encodes CDR1 MDHEN and CDR2 SYDVKM. Variable domain in full (rest from reference TRBV28 and TRBJ2-4): DVKVTQSSRYLVKRTGEKVFLECVQDMDHENMFWYRQDPGLGLRLIYFSYDVKMKEKGDIPEGYSVSREKKERFSLILESASTNQTSMYLCASSPPSLIAKNIQYFGAGTRLSVL.

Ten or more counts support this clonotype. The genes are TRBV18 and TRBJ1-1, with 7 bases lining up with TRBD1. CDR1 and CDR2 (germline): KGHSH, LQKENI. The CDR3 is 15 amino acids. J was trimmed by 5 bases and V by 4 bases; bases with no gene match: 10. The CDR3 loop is CASSQQRQGRTEAFF. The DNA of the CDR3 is TGTGCCAGCTCACAACAAAGACAGGGTCGGACTGAAGCTTTCTTT.

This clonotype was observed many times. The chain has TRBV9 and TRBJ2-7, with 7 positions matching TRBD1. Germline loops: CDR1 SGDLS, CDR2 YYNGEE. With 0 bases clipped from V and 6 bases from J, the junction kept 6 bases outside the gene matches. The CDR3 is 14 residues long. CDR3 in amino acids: CASSVEGEGAEQYF. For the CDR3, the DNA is TGTGCCAGCAGCGTAGAAGGCGAGGGGGCCGAGCAGTACTTC.

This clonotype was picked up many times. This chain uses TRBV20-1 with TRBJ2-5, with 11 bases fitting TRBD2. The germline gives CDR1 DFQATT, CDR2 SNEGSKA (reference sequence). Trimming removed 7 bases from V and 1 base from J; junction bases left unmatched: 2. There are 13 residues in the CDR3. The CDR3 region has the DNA TGCAGTGTCCTAGCGGGAGGCCAAGAGACCCAGTACTTC. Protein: CSVLAGGQETQYF.

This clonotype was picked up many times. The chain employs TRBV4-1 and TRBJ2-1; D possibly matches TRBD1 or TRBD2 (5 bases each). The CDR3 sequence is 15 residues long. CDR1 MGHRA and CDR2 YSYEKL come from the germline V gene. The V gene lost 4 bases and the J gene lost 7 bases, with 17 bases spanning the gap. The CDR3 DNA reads TGCGCCAGCAGCCCCGGGACCCTTAGGTTAAATGAGCAGTTCTTC. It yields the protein CASSPGTLRLNEQFF.

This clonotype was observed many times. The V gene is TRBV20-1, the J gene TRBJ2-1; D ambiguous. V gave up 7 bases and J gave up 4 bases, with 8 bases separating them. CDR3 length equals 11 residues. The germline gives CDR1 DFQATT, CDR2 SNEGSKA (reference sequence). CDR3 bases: TGCAGTGGGATCGCATACAATGAGCAGTTCTTC. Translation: CSGIAYNEQFF.

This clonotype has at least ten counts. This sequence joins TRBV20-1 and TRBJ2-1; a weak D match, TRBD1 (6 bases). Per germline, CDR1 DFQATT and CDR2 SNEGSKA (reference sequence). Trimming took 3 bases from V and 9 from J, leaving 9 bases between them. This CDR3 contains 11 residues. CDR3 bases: TGCAGTGCTAGCAGGGGAAGTGAGCAGTTCTTC. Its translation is CSASRGSEQFF.

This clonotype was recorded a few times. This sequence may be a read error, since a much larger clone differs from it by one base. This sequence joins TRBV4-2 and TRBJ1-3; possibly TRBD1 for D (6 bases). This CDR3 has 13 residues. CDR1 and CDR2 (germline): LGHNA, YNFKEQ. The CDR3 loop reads CASGGPSGKTIYF. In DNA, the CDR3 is TGTGCCAGCGGGGGCCCCTCTGGAAAAACCATATATTTT.